The 27 T cell receptor beta chains presented below share a single source sample, sequenced in a study of PD-1 blockade in mismatch repair-deficient tumors. The protocol was immunoSEQ multiplex PCR, while the TCRdb copy is restricted to in-frame clones and leaves out a portion. Among some 110,000 clones listed, 70% to 80% were seen once. The material was peripheral blood, obtained around 60 weeks after starting pembrolizumab. The receptor source for this set is an adult with mismatch repair-deficient cancer.

In DNA form, the CDR3 reads TGTGCCAGCAGCCCCGGCGGCTATGGCTACACCTTC. Its protein is CASSPGGYGYTF. The genes are TRBV7-9 and TRBJ1-2; D unresolved. V gave up 5 bases and J gave up 4 bases, with 8 bases separating them. The CDR3 runs to 12 residues. In germline, CDR1 is SEHNR, CDR2 FQNEAQ (reference sequence). The full variable domain, rest sourced from reference TRBV7-9 and TRBJ1-2, is DTGVSQNPRHKITKRGQNVTFRCDPISEHNRLYWYRQTLGQGPEFLTYFQNEAQLEKSRLLSDRFSAERPKGSFSTLEIQRTEQGDSAMYLCASSPGGYGYTFGSGTRLTVV.

The rearrangement joins TRBV5-1 to TRBJ2-7; possible D gene TRBD2, 5 bases. This CDR3 is 14 amino acids long. Germline V gives CDR1 SGHRS, CDR2 YFSETQ. V lost 0 bases and J 3 bases, leaving 10 bases between the germline ends. The CDR3 region is CASSLEPGNYEQYF. CDR3 nucleotide sequence: TGCGCCAGCAGCTTGGAGCCGGGGAACTACGAGCAGTACTTC.

J is TRBJ1-1 and V is TRBV6-1; tentative D call: TRBD1 (6 bases). The germline V gene encodes CDR1 MNHNS and CDR2 SASEGT. CDR3 length equals 16 residues. Trimming took off 7 bases at V and 6 bases at J, with 24 bases between the two ends. The CDR3, as DNA: TGTGCCAGCATTGACCGATATATACAGGGAACGTCTGAAGCTTTCTTT. Translating it yields CASIDRYIQGTSEAFF.

In its sample, this clone was seen once. V is TRBV19 and J is TRBJ1-4; TRBD1 matches at 10 bases. J lost 11 bases, V lost 9 bases, and 12 bases had no gene match. Germline assignment: CDR1 LNHDA and CDR2 SQIVND (reference sequence). CDR3 length: 14 amino acids. The CDR3 spells CASSGTGDLGKLFF. CDR3 in DNA: TGTGCCAGCTCCGGGACAGGGGACCTCGGGAAACTGTTTTTT.

The CDR3 nucleotides are TGTGCCAGCAGTTACTCAGGGGGCAGGGGGCACTATGGCTACACCTTC. Protein sequence: CASSYSGGRGHYGYTF. This chain connects TRBV6-5 to TRBJ1-2; 8 nucleotides agree with TRBD1. The V gene's germline CDR1 is MNHEY and CDR2 SVGAGI. Germline trimming cut 0 bases from V and 3 bases from J; bases unmatched to any gene: 6. CDR3 length: 16 residues.

This clone was detected a few times. The rearrangement uses TRBV29-1 and TRBJ1-1; weak D call: TRBD1 (5 bases). The CDR3 length is 12 residues. Germline-derived CDR1 and CDR2 are SQVTM and ANQGSEA. V lost 7 bases, J lost 3 bases, and 12 bases lay in between. Here the CDR3 reads CSARVFDTEAFF. Here the CDR3 DNA reads TGCAGCGCCAGGGTATTCGACACTGAAGCTTTCTTT.

The gene calls are TRBV29-1 and TRBJ1-5; a possible D gene is TRBD1 (5 bases). V shed 4 bases and J shed 3 bases, with 10 bases lying between them. The CDR3 runs to 13 residues. Germline V gene lookup returns CDR1 SQVTM and CDR2 ANQGSEA. The CDR3 DNA follows: TGCAGCGTTGGCCAGGGTCCCAATCAGCCCCAGCATTTT. Amino acids: CSVGQGPNQPQHF.

This clone came up a few times. The chain has TRBV19 and TRBJ1-2, with TRBD1 matching 8 bases. Germline values: CDR1 LNHDA, CDR2 SQIVND (reference sequence). This CDR3 region has 14 residues. Germline trimming cut 4 bases from V and 10 bases from J; bases unmatched to any gene: 11. The CDR3 region has the DNA TGTGCCAGTAGTAGGGACAGGCAAGCGAACGACTACACCTTC. Encoded protein: CASSRDRQANDYTF.

The chain carries TRBV5-1 and TRBJ2-7; D may be TRBD2 (7 bases). Per the germline V gene, CDR1 is SGHRS and CDR2 is YFSETQ. The CDR3 has 13 amino acids. Trimming stripped 4 bases from V and 2 bases from J, with 10 bases between. CDR3 loop: CASSQGRAYEQYF. The CDR3 DNA sequence: TGCGCCAGCAGCCAGGGGAGGGCCTACGAGCAGTACTTC.

The gene calls are TRBV27 and TRBJ1-2, with 11 bases lining up with TRBD1. The CDR3 is 16 amino acids. Per the germline V gene, CDR1 is MNHEY and CDR2 is SMNVEV (reference sequence). The V segment lost 2 bases and the J segment 4 bases; nucleotides outside the gene matches: 6. The CDR3 region is CASSLRTGGAGYGYTF. In DNA, the CDR3 is TGTGCCAGCAGTTTAAGGACAGGGGGCGCGGGCTATGGCTACACCTTC.

CDR3: CASSIVTEDIQYF. The CDR3 DNA follows: TGTGCCAGCAGCATAGTTACGGAAGACATTCAGTACTTC. The chain recombines TRBV7-9 with TRBJ2-4; no clear D. This CDR3 region has 13 residues. Trimming cost V 5 bases and J 8 bases, with 13 bases left between them. Germline V gene lookup returns CDR1 SEHNR and CDR2 FQNEAQ (reference sequence).

This chain connects TRBV11-3 to TRBJ1-2; D gene ambiguous. Germline CDR1 and CDR2: SGHNT and YENEEA. V was cut by 5 bases and J by 4 bases, with 14 bases left in between. The CDR3 covers 14 residues. In DNA, the CDR3 is TGTGCCAGCAGCCCTCAACAGAACTTCTATGGCTACACCTTC. Protein sequence: CASSPQQNFYGYTF.

The J gene is TRBJ2-7, the V gene TRBV5-4; D is unresolved. Trimming removed 0 bases at V and 0 bases at J, with 7 bases between. CDR1 is SGHNT and CDR2 is YYREEE in the germline V gene (reference sequence). This CDR3 is 14 amino acids long. CDR3 loop: CASSLAAGSYEQYF. Here the CDR3 DNA reads TGTGCCAGCAGCTTGGCTGCAGGCTCCTACGAGCAGTACTTC.

The chain combines TRBV4-2 with TRBJ2-1; 12 bases match TRBD2. With V trimmed by 2 bases and J by 1 base, 6 bases remained unmatched. In germline, CDR1 is LGHNA, CDR2 YNFKEQ. The CDR3 sequence is 18 residues long. CDR3 nucleotides: TGTGCCAGCAGCCAACTAGGCACTAGCGGGAGGTCCTACAATGAGCAGTTCTTC. Translating gives CASSQLGTSGRSYNEQFF.

The rearrangement joins TRBV2 to TRBJ2-7; D not certain. The CDR3 has 12 amino acids. Germline V gene lookup returns CDR1 SNHLY and CDR2 FYNNEI. Trimming removed 4 bases from V and 4 bases from J, with 8 bases in between. In DNA form, the CDR3 reads TGTGCCAGCAGTGCCACTCGTTACGAGCAGTACTTC. Its protein is CASSATRYEQYF.

This clone has a single count. CDR3 coding DNA: TGCGCCAGCAGCCAAGCGAAGGGGGCGTATGGCTACACCTTC. Residues: CASSQAKGAYGYTF. The rearrangement links TRBV4-1 to TRBJ1-2, with 7 bases lining up with TRBD1. J gave up 5 bases and V 1 base, and 4 bases lay outside the gene matches. The CDR3 contains 14 residues. Germline CDR1 is MGHRA and CDR2 is YSYEKL.

The chain employs TRBV29-1 and TRBJ1-1, with D hard to call. This CDR3 has 13 amino acids. Per the germline V gene, CDR1 is SQVTM and CDR2 is ANQGSEA. Between the trimmed V and J ends, which lost 5 bases and 6 bases, there was a span of 16 bases. CDR3: CSVSPALRPEAFF. The CDR3 coding sequence is TGCAGCGTTAGTCCGGCTTTGCGGCCTGAAGCTTTCTTT.

This clone turned up a few times. The chain uses TRBV7-9 and TRBJ2-4, with D unclear. Per the germline V gene, CDR1 is SEHNR and CDR2 is FQNEAQ (reference sequence). CDR3 length: 11 amino acids. The ends were cut back, 7 bases at V and 8 bases at J, with 9 bases in the middle. CDR3 loop: CASTRGDIQYF. Here the CDR3 DNA reads TGTGCCAGCACCCGTGGGGACATTCAGTACTTC.

This clone showed up just a few times. The chain has TRBV2 and TRBJ1-1; D possibly corresponds to TRBD1 (5 bases). V dropped 4 bases and J dropped 4 bases, with 10 bases sitting between them. This CDR3 comprises 13 residues. The germline V gene encodes CDR1 SNHLY and CDR2 FYNNEI. CDR3 protein: CASSVFGGTEAFF. The CDR3 DNA follows: TGTGCCAGCAGTGTCTTCGGGGGCACTGAAGCTTTCTTT.

V and J are TRBV29-1 and TRBJ2-7; TRBD2 matches 12 bases. Germline values: CDR1 SQVTM, CDR2 ANQGSEA. V trimming: 4 bases; J trimming: 3 bases; junction bases outside the gene matches: 4. CDR3 size: 14 residues. CDR3 sequence: CSVATSGGNYEQYF. DNA for the CDR3: TGCAGCGTTGCTACTAGCGGGGGGAACTACGAGCAGTACTTC.

The chain carries TRBV7-9 and TRBJ2-1; TRBD2 agrees at 7 bases. The germline V gene encodes CDR1 SEHNR and CDR2 FQNEAQ (reference sequence). J gave up 5 bases and V 0 bases, and 13 bases lay outside the gene matches. This CDR3 is 18 amino acids long. This CDR3 reads CASSLALGGSPLDNEQFF. The CDR3 DNA reads TGTGCCAGCAGCTTAGCTCTTGGCGGGAGCCCGTTGGACAATGAGCAGTTCTTC.

The chain joins TRBV4-3 to TRBJ1-1; D not resolved. CDR3 size: 14 residues. Between the trimmed V and J ends, which lost 4 bases and 1 base, there was a span of 10 bases. Germline V gene sequence: CDR1 LGHNA, CDR2 YSLEER. CDR3 loop: CASSLGRWNTEAFF. CDR3 DNA sequence: TGCGCCAGCAGCCTTGGACGATGGAACACTGAAGCTTTCTTT.

This chain links TRBV5-1 with TRBJ1-2, with D possibly being TRBD1 (5 bases). Looked up from germline, CDR1 is SGHRS and CDR2 is YFSETQ. The CDR3 extends over 15 amino acids. The germline V and J ends were trimmed by 4 bases and 3 bases, with 16 bases remaining between them. The CDR3 loop is CASSPDGGYDYGYTF. DNA for the CDR3: TGCGCCAGCAGCCCGGATGGGGGATATGACTATGGCTACACCTTC.

This sequence joins TRBV6-5 and TRBJ2-3; perhaps TRBD1 as D (7 bases). CDR1 and CDR2 (germline): MNHEY, SVGAGI. CDR3 size: 16 residues. The V end was cut by 3 bases, the J end by 3 bases, with 16 bases between. The CDR3 here is CASSYNRGGITDTQYF. CDR3 nucleotide sequence: TGTGCCAGCAGTTATAACAGGGGAGGAATAACAGATACGCAGTATTTT.

The V call is TRBV4-1, the J call TRBJ2-1, with 9 bases aligning to TRBD2. Per germline, CDR1 MGHRA and CDR2 YSYEKL. This CDR3 region has 13 residues. Trimming removed 4 bases from V and 9 bases from J; junction bases left unmatched: 4. This chain's CDR3 is CASSPTSGLEQFF. Here the CDR3 DNA reads TGCGCCAGCAGCCCGACTAGCGGTCTTGAGCAGTTCTTC.

This chain connects TRBV5-1 to TRBJ2-7; 8 nucleotides line up with TRBD1. The germline V gene encodes CDR1 SGHRS and CDR2 YFSETQ. Unmatched junction bases numbered 6, after V lost 4 bases and J lost 6 bases. This CDR3 is 13 amino acids long. This chain's CDR3 is CASSPGQAVEQYF. The CDR3 nucleotides read TGCGCCAGCAGCCCGGGACAGGCGGTCGAGCAGTACTTC. The whole variable domain, filled in from reference TRBV5-1 and TRBJ2-7, reads KAGVTQTPRYLIKTRGQQVTLSCSPISGHRSVSWYQQTPGQGLQFLFEYFSETQRNKGNFPGRFSGRQFSNSRSEMNVSTLELGDSALYLCASSPGQAVEQYFGPGTRLTVT.

The J gene is TRBJ1-1, the V gene TRBV18; a possible D gene is TRBD1 (5 bases). The CDR3 consists of 13 residues. Germline V gene sequence: CDR1 KGHSH, CDR2 LQKENI. Trimming pared 2 bases from V and 3 bases from J, leaving 7 bases between. The CDR3, as DNA: TGTGCCAGCTCACCAGACAGATACACTGAAGCTTTCTTT. It yields the protein CASSPDRYTEAFF.